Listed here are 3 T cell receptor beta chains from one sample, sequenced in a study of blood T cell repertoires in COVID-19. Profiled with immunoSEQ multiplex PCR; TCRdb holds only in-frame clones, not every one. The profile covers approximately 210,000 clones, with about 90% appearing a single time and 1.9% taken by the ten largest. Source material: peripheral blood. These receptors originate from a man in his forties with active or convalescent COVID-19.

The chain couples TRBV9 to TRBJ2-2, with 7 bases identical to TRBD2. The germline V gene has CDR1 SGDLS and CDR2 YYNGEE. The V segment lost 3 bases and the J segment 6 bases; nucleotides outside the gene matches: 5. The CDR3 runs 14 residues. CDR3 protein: CASSAGGTPGELFF. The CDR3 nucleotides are TGTGCCAGCAGCGCGGGGGGTACCCCCGGGGAGCTGTTTTTT.

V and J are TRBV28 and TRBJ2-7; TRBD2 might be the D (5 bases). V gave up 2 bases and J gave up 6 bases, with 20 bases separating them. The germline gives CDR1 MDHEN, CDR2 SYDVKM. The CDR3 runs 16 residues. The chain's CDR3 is CASSLESGGRFREQYF. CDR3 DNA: TGTGCCAGCAGTTTAGAATCCGGAGGACGTTTTCGCGAGCAGTACTTC.

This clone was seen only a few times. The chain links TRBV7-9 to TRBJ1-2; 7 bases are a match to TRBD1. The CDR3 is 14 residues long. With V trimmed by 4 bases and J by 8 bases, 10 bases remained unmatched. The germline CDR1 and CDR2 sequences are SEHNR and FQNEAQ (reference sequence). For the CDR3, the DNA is TGTGCCAGCAGCTCACGGACAGGCATCGGGGGCTACACCTTC. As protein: CASSSRTGIGGYTF.